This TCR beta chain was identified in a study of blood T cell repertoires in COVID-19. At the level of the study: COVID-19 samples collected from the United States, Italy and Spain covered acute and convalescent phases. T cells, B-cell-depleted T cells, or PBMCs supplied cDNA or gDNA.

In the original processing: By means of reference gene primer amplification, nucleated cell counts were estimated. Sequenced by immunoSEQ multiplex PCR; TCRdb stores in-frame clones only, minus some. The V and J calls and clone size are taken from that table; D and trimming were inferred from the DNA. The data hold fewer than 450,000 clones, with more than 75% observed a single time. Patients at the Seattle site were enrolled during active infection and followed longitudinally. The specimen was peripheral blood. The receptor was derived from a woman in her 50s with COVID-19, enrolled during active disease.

DNA of the CDR3: TGCGCCAGCAGTGACCCCGGGACAGGGGCCAGAAAACTGTTTTTT. Translation: CASSDPGTGARKLFF. The chain is built from TRBV10-1 and TRBJ1-4, with 10 bases lining up with TRBD1. CDR3 length: 15 residues. In germline, CDR1 is WNHNN, CDR2 SYGVQD (reference sequence). J lost 10 bases, V lost 3 bases, and 8 bases had no gene match.